This entry lists 23 T cell receptor beta chains sequenced from one sample in a study of blood T cells in healthy people across ages. A second about 6 to 12 cycle PCR used barcoded and J-beta primers. TCRdb recomputed calls from the 5' RACE reads with MiXCR, one row per CDR3 protein. The data contain 1.6 million or so distinct CDR3 sequences, approximately 32% of them singletons. Sequencing was performed on blood. The source of these receptors is a woman in her twenties or thirties in good health.

In its sample, this clonotype was seen once. The junction does not match germline at one end; this may be a read error. This rearrangement joins TRBV7-9 to TRBJ2-3; 10 bases align to TRBD2. CDR3 length equals 18 residues. CDR1 is SEHNR, CDR2 FQNEAQ, per germline (reference sequence). The CDR3 DNA sequence: TGTGCCAGCAGCTTCGGGACTAGCGATGATTCCACCACAGATGCGCAGTATTTT. It encodes CASSFGTSDDSTTDAQYF.

The CDR3 coding sequence is TGTGCCAGCAGCTTAGAGGTAGCGGGAGGGCGGAATGAGCAGTTCTTC. Translated, it gives CASSLEVAGGRNEQFF. The V and J genes are TRBV7-8 and TRBJ2-1, with 11 bases lining up with TRBD2. In germline, CDR1 is SGHVS, CDR2 FQNEAQ. V lost 1 base, J lost 7 bases, and 6 bases stayed unmatched. The CDR3 sequence is 16 residues long.

This chain joins TRBV30 and TRBJ2-2; D gene uncertain. The germline CDR1 and CDR2 sequences are GTSNPN and SVGIG (reference sequence). There are 12 residues in the CDR3. Trimming pared 5 bases from V and 7 bases from J, leaving 11 bases between. The CDR3 protein is CAWLGSGGELFF. The CDR3 region has the DNA TGTGCCTGGCTAGGGTCCGGCGGGGAGCTGTTTTTT.

The rearrangement joins TRBV10-3 to TRBJ1-6; TRBD1 matches 9 bases. Losses at the gene ends were 2 bases for V and 7 bases for J; bases not matched to a gene: 0. The CDR3 consists of 14 residues. Germline CDR1 is ENHRY and CDR2 is SYGVKD. In DNA form, the CDR3 reads TGTGCCATCAGTGAGGGACAGGGGAATTCACCCCTCCACTTT. It encodes CAISEGQGNSPLHF.

This clonotype turned up a few times. The chain links TRBV4-1 to TRBJ1-6; D unresolved. The CDR3 covers 16 residues. Germline lookup yields CDR1 MGHRA and CDR2 YSYEKL. The V gene lost 1 base and the J gene lost 8 bases, with 15 bases spanning the gap. CDR3 nucleotide sequence: TGCGCCAGCAGCCAAGGGGGAAGTGTTACCGATTCACCCCTCCACTTT. The encoded protein is CASSQGGSVTDSPLHF.

V gene TRBV18 combines with J gene TRBJ2-7, with TRBD2 matching over 10 bases. Germline V gene sequence: CDR1 KGHSH, CDR2 LQKENI. The V and J ends lost 6 bases and 4 bases, in that order; junction bases with no gene match: 9. The CDR3 sequence is 15 residues long. This CDR3 reads CASSPIAGGVYEQYF. Written as DNA, the CDR3 is TGTGCCAGCTCTCCAATAGCGGGGGGCGTTTACGAGCAGTACTTC.

This rearrangement joins TRBV4-1 to TRBJ2-2; no clear D. The ends were cut back, 1 base at V and 6 bases at J, with 6 bases in the middle. This CDR3 is 13 amino acids long. The germline V gene has CDR1 MGHRA and CDR2 YSYEKL. DNA of the CDR3: TGCGCCAGCAGCCAAGGCCCGGCCGGGGAGCTGTTTTTT. As protein: CASSQGPAGELFF.

The chain has TRBV20-1 and TRBJ1-1, with D maybe TRBD1 (5 bases). This CDR3 has 14 amino acids. From germline, CDR1 is DFQATT and CDR2 SNEGSKA (reference sequence). Trimming cost V 3 bases and J 5 bases, with 16 bases left between them. The CDR3 nucleotides read TGCAGTGCTAGGCCTCCCAGGGATAGGACTGAAGCTTTCTTT. Its protein is CSARPPRDRTEAFF.

This clonotype turned up a few times. V gene TRBV28 combines with J gene TRBJ2-3; TRBD2 might be the D (6 bases). Per germline, CDR1 MDHEN and CDR2 SYDVKM. Trimming cost V 5 bases and J 0 bases, with 12 bases left between them. The CDR3 totals 15 residues. The chain's CDR3 is CASSPAGYSTDTQYF. CDR3 DNA: TGTGCCAGCAGTCCTGCGGGATATAGCACAGATACGCAGTATTTT.

The chain links TRBV28 to TRBJ2-1; a possible D gene is TRBD1 (5 bases). CDR3 length: 16 residues. Trimming removed 3 bases at V and 12 bases at J, with 24 bases between. Per germline, CDR1 MDHEN and CDR2 SYDVKM. The CDR3 here is CASSLVTVLFSYGQFF. In DNA form, the CDR3 reads TGTGCCAGCAGTTTGGTGACAGTCTTATTCTCCTACGGGCAGTTCTTC.

This clonotype was counted ten times or more. V is TRBV7-2 and J is TRBJ2-5; tentatively, D is TRBD1 (6 bases). CDR1 is SGHTA and CDR2 is FQGNSA in the germline V gene. The ends were cut back, 3 bases at V and 4 bases at J, with 12 bases in the middle. CDR3 length: 14 residues. CDR3 protein: CASSFGGRGETQYF. The CDR3 nucleotides are TGTGCCAGCAGCTTTGGCGGCAGGGGAGAGACCCAGTACTTC.

V usage is TRBV6-1 and J usage is TRBJ2-7; D is undetermined. CDR3 size: 16 residues. In germline, CDR1 is MNHNS, CDR2 SASEGT. Trimming pared 1 base from V and 7 bases from J, leaving 20 bases between. The chain's CDR3 is CASSEVRVRQSREQYF. In nucleotides, the CDR3 is TGTGCCAGCAGTGAAGTAAGGGTACGGCAGTCTAGGGAGCAGTACTTC.

About this clonotype: Compared with germline, one end of the junction differs, possibly owing to a read error. The chain joins TRBV7-9 to TRBJ2-1; D ambiguous. The assigned J gene may be wrong: the sequence end matches TRBJ2-7 better. Germline loops: CDR1 SEHNR, CDR2 FQNEAQ (reference sequence). The CDR3 covers 12 residues. The CDR3 nucleotides read TGTACCAGCAGAGCAGGAGACTACGAGCAGTACTTC. Its protein product is CTSRAGDYEQYF.

As regards this clonotype: Possible read error: a much larger clone is one base away. V usage is TRBV20-1 and J usage is TRBJ2-1, with 11 nucleotides matching TRBD2. CDR1 is DFQATT and CDR2 is SNEGSKA in the germline V gene (reference sequence). Germline trimming cut 4 bases from V and 8 bases from J; bases unmatched to any gene: 7. The CDR3 covers 14 residues. The CDR3 sequence is CSAMTSGKFDEQFF. The CDR3 DNA follows: TGCAGTGCTATGACTAGCGGGAAGTTCGATGAGCAGTTCTTC.

This chain connects TRBV25-1 to TRBJ2-7; tentatively, D is TRBD2 (6 bases). The length of the CDR3 is 13 residues. V gave up 1 base and J gave up 4 bases, with 8 bases separating them. CDR1 and CDR2 (germline): MGHDK, SYGVNS. The CDR3 protein is CASSEWGRYEQYF. In nucleotides, the CDR3 is TGTGCCAGCAGTGAATGGGGGAGGTACGAGCAGTACTTC.

The CDR3 protein is CASSQFGQAGGYTF. CDR3 nucleotide sequence: TGTGCCAGCAGTCAATTCGGACAGGCGGGTGGCTACACCTTC. The rearrangement links TRBV27 to TRBJ1-2, with 7 nucleotides matching TRBD1. J gave up 7 bases and V 5 bases, and 10 bases lay outside the gene matches. The CDR3 is 14 residues long. Germline V lookup: CDR1 MNHEY, CDR2 SMNVEV (reference sequence).

In this sample, this clonotype turned up a few times. The chain combines TRBV5-1 with TRBJ2-4; TRBD1 aligns across 7 bases. V lost 0 bases to trimming and J lost 2 bases; unmatched junction nucleotides: 11. The CDR3 loop spans 18 amino acids. Germline CDR1 SGHRS, CDR2 YFSETQ. DNA of the CDR3: TGCGCCAGCAGCTTGGAGGGGAATACAGGGGTAACCAAAAACATTCAGTACTTC. Translated: CASSLEGNTGVTKNIQYF.

This clonotype was detected ten times or more. The chain joins TRBV13 to TRBJ2-7; 9 nucleotides match TRBD1. The CDR3 totals 14 residues. Germline lookup yields CDR1 PRHDT and CDR2 FYEKMQ (reference sequence). The J segment lost 3 bases and the V segment lost 3 bases, leaving 3 bases of the junction unmatched. In DNA form, the CDR3 reads TGTGCCAGCAGCTTTTTGACAGGGGGCTACGAGCAGTACTTC. Translating it yields CASSFLTGGYEQYF.

This clonotype has more than one count but fewer than ten. The V gene is TRBV7-3, the J gene TRBJ2-1, with D hard to call. The CDR3 totals 14 residues. Germline CDR1 and CDR2: SGHTA and FQGTGA. V was cut by 2 bases and J by 5 bases, with 10 bases left in between. CDR3 sequence reads: CASSLVYHDNEQFF. CDR3 nucleotide sequence: TGTGCCAGCAGCTTAGTATACCATGACAATGAGCAGTTCTTC.

This clonotype appeared many times. V usage is TRBV30 and J usage is TRBJ1-2, with 8 bases identical to TRBD1. Germline assignment: CDR1 GTSNPN and CDR2 SVGIG (reference sequence). This CDR3 is 13 amino acids long. The J segment lost 3 bases and the V segment lost 1 base, leaving 1 base of the junction unmatched. The CDR3: CAWSETGDYGYTF. In DNA, the CDR3 is TGTGCCTGGAGTGAGACAGGGGACTATGGCTACACCTTC.

This clonotype was seen at least ten times. The chain carries TRBV28 and TRBJ1-2; 8 positions agree with TRBD1. J was trimmed by 8 bases and V by 2 bases; bases with no gene match: 4. This CDR3 is built from 13 residues. Germline loops: CDR1 MDHEN, CDR2 SYDVKM. CDR3 nucleotides: TGTGCCAGCAGTTTAGCAGGGGGCAGGGGCTACACCTTC. Translating it yields CASSLAGGRGYTF.

This chain links TRBV6-1 with TRBJ2-7; D tentatively reads TRBD1 or TRBD2 (5 bases each). The DNA matches TRBJ2-5 better at its end, which makes the J call doubtful. Germline CDR1 reads MNHNS; CDR2 reads SASEGT. The length of the CDR3 is 17 residues. CDR3 nucleotide sequence: TGTGCCAGCCATTCCGGGACCATAGTGGTTGCGAAAGGGACCCAGTACTTC. This sequence encodes CASHSGTIVVAKGTQYF.

The chain recombines TRBV10-3 with TRBJ1-2; no definite D call. V was trimmed by 4 bases and J by 6 bases, leaving 12 bases between them. Germline CDR1 and CDR2: ENHRY and SYGVKD. CDR3 length equals 13 residues. CDR3 in DNA: TGTGCCATCAGTGCGACCGCCCTAGATGGCTACACCTTC. This encodes CAISATALDGYTF.